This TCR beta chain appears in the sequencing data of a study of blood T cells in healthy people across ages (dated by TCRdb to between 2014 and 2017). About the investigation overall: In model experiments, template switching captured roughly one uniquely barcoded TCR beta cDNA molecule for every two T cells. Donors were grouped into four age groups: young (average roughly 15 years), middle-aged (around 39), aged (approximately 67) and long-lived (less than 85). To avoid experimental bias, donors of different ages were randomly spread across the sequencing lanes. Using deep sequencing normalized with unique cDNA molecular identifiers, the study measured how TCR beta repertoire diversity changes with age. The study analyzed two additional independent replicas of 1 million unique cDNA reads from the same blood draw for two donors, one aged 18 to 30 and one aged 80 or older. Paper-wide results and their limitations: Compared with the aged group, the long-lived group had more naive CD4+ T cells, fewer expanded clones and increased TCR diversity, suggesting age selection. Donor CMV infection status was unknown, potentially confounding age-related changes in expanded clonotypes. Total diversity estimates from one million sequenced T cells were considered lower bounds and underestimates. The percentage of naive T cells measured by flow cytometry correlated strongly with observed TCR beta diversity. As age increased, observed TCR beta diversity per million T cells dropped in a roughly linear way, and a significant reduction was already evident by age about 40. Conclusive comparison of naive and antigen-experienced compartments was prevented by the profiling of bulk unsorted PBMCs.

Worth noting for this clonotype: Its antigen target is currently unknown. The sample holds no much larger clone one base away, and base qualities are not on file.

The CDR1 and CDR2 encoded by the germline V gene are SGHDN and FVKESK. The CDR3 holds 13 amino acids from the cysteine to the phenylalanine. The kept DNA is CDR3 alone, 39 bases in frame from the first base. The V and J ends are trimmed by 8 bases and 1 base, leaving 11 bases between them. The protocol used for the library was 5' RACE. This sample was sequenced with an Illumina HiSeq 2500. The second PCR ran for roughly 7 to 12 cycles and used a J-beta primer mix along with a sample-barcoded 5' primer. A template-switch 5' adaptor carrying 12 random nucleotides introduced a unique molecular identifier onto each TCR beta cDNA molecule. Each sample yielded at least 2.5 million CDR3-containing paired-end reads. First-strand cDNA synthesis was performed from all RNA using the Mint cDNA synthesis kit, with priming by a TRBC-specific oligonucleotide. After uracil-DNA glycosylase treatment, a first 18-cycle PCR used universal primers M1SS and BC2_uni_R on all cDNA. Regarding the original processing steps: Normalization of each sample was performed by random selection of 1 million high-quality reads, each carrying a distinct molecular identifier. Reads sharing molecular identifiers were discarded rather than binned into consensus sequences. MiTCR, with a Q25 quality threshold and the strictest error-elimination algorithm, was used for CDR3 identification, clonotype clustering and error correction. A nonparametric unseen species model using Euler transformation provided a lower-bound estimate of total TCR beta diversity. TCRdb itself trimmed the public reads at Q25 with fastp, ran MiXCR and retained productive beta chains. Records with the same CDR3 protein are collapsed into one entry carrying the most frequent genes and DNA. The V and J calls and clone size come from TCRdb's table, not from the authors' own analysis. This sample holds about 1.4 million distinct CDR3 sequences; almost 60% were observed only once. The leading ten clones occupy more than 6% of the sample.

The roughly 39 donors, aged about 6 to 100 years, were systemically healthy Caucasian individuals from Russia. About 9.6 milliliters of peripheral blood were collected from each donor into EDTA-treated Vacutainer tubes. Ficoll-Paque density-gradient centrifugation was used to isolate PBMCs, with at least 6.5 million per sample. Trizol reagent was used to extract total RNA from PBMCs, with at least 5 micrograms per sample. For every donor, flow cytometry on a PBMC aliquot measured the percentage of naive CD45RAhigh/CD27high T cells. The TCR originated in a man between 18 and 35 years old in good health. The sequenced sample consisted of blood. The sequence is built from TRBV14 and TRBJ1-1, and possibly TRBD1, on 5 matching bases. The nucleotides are TGTGCCAGCTGTTTAGGGGCGAACACTGAAGCTTTCTTT. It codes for CASCLGANTEAFF.